The next 18 T cell receptor beta chains were all read from a single sample in a study of shared clonotypes between healthy human individuals. Measured with immunoSEQ multiplex PCR; TCRdb has only the in-frame clones, and not every one. The profile shows 950,000 to 1,100,000 clones, approximately 72% of them singletons. The sample was memory CD4+ T cells sorted from blood. As to subset: CD45RA-negative fraction. Source of these receptors: a young man in good health.

The V gene is TRBV4-3, the J gene TRBJ1-2, with TRBD1 matching 8 bases. This CDR3 contains 14 residues. Looked up from germline, CDR1 is LGHNA and CDR2 is YSLEER. The J segment lost 7 bases and the V segment lost 2 bases, leaving 6 bases of the junction unmatched. CDR3 nucleotide sequence: TGCGCCAGCAGCCAACAGGGGGCATCTTTTGGCTACACCTTC. Translation: CASSQQGASFGYTF.

As concerns this clone: Other DNA sequences of this sample code for an identical CDR3. CDR3 sequence reads: CASSLAGGPYNEQFF. The CDR3 nucleotides read TGTGCCAGCAGCTTGGCGGGGGGGCCCTACAATGAGCAGTTCTTC. The chain recombines TRBV7-9 with TRBJ2-1; 9 bases fit TRBD2. This CDR3 spans 15 amino acids. J gave up 2 bases and V 3 bases, and 2 bases lay outside the gene matches. Germline CDR1 reads SEHNR; CDR2 reads FQNEAQ (reference sequence).

The gene calls are TRBV27 and TRBJ1-1; possible D gene TRBD1, 6 bases. The CDR3 has 15 residues. Germline-derived CDR1 and CDR2 are MNHEY and SMNVEV (reference sequence). The V and J ends lost 7 bases and 5 bases respectively, with 20 bases between them. CDR3: CASTRGRNTGTEAFF. For the CDR3, the DNA is TGTGCCAGCACTAGGGGGAGAAATACGGGTACTGAAGCTTTCTTT.

In its sample, this clone was seen a few times. The chain combines TRBV29-1 with TRBJ1-2; TRBD1 aligns across 10 bases. Germline assignment: CDR1 SQVTM and CDR2 ANQGSEA. This CDR3 region has 13 residues. V lost 3 bases and J lost 10; bases outside the gene matches: 8. CDR3 DNA: TGCAGCGTTGACAGACAGGGGGCGCGTAACTACACCTTC. It encodes CSVDRQGARNYTF. The full variable domain, its missing parts supplied by reference TRBV29-1 and TRBJ1-2, is SAVISQKPSRDICQRGTSLTIQCQVDSQVTMMFWYRQQPGQSLTLIATANQGSEATYESGFVIDKFPISRPNLTFSTLTVSNMSPEDSSIYLCSVDRQGARNYTFGSGTRLTVV.

This clone turned up a few times. This sequence joins TRBV7-2 and TRBJ1-4; 7 nucleotides agree with TRBD1. The junction had 7 bases not matched to a gene; V was cut back by 4 bases and J by 2 bases. Germline loops: CDR1 SGHTA, CDR2 FQGNSA. CDR3 size: 16 residues. The CDR3 DNA sequence: TGTGCCAGCAGCTGGAGACAGGGTGGTACTAATGAAAAACTGTTTTTT. This sequence encodes CASSWRQGGTNEKLFF.

Concerning this clone: The same CDR3 is also encoded by other DNA sequences in this sample. The chain recombines TRBV11-2 with TRBJ2-5; D is unclear. Trimming removed 6 bases at V and 1 base at J, with 3 bases between. This CDR3 has 11 residues. Germline CDR1 reads SGHAT; CDR2 reads FQNNGV. The CDR3 bases are TGTGCCAGCAGTTCCCAAGAGACCCAGTACTTC. Its protein product is CASSSQETQYF.

V usage is TRBV5-4 and J usage is TRBJ2-7; 9 nucleotides agree with TRBD1. The ends lost 0 bases at V and 3 bases at J; junction bases unmatched: 4. Per the germline V gene, CDR1 is SGHNT and CDR2 is YYREEE (reference sequence). The CDR3 covers 15 residues. The CDR3 region is CASSLGGQGIYEQYF. The CDR3 nucleotides are TGTGCCAGCAGCTTGGGTGGACAGGGGATCTACGAGCAGTACTTC.

The chain carries TRBV29-1 and TRBJ2-5; D might be TRBD1 (5 bases). Germline CDR1 reads SQVTM; CDR2 reads ANQGSEA. Trimming stripped 4 bases from V and 2 bases from J, with 14 bases between. This CDR3 has 14 residues. The CDR3 spells CSVAKGLTQETQYF. The CDR3 nucleotides are TGCAGCGTTGCGAAGGGGTTAACTCAAGAGACCCAGTACTTC.

The rearrangement joins TRBV10-1 to TRBJ2-2; D not certain. The CDR3 extends over 15 amino acids. V was cut by 6 bases and J by 0 bases, with 11 bases left in between. Germline V gene sequence: CDR1 WNHNN, CDR2 SYGVQD (reference sequence). The CDR3 DNA is TGCGCCAGCAGCGGCTTTGGTGCGAACACCGGGGAGCTGTTTTTT. The encoded protein is CASSGFGANTGELFF.

This chain connects TRBV7-8 to TRBJ1-2; maybe TRBD1 (5 bases). The CDR3 totals 14 residues. Germline V CDR1 and CDR2: SGHVS, FQNEAQ. CDR3: CVPPHRTRTYGYTF. In nucleotides, the CDR3 is TGTGTCCCGCCCCACAGGACGAGAACCTATGGCTACACCTTC.

This chain joins TRBV30 and TRBJ2-4; D gene ambiguous. The germline CDR1 and CDR2 sequences are GTSNPN and SVGIG (reference sequence). V lost 0 bases and J 1 base, leaving 25 bases between the germline ends. The CDR3 length is 20 residues. The CDR3 region is CAWSVGLIRPLPQAKNIQYF. The CDR3, as DNA: TGTGCCTGGAGTGTCGGATTAATTCGACCCCTCCCACAGGCCAAAAACATTCAGTACTTC.

The chain links TRBV5-1 to TRBJ2-1; the match to TRBD2 covers 9 bases. There are 19 residues in the CDR3. CDR1 and CDR2 (germline): SGHRS, YFSETQ. The trim removed 0 bases at V and 9 bases at J, leaving 19 bases unmatched. CDR3 coding DNA: TGCGCCAGCAGCTTGGCCAGTGATAGCGGGGGCTTAAGGAGTGGTGAGCAGTTCTTC. It is translated as CASSLASDSGGLRSGEQFF.

The rearrangement uses TRBV7-2 and TRBJ2-5, with 11 bases that match TRBD2. The CDR3 is 16 residues long. J lost 7 bases, V lost 5 bases, and 12 bases had no gene match. Germline CDR1 and CDR2: SGHTA and FQGNSA. This chain's CDR3 is CASSKGLADTGGTQYF. The CDR3, as DNA: TGTGCCAGCAGCAAGGGACTAGCGGATACTGGGGGGACCCAGTACTTC.

The rearrangement uses TRBV9 and TRBJ1-2; tentative D call: TRBD1 (5 bases). The CDR3 covers 14 residues. Germline lookup yields CDR1 SGDLS and CDR2 YYNGEE. V gave up 6 bases and J gave up 4 bases, with 16 bases separating them. CDR3 DNA sequence: TGTGCCAGCACCTCCGGAGGAGGGACCTATGGCTACACCTTC. Its protein is CASTSGGGTYGYTF.

The chain is built from TRBV5-3 and TRBJ2-5; D call uncertain. TRBV5-3 is reported as an ORF; its role is uncertain. V lost 3 bases to trimming and J lost 1 base, with 1 base between them. The CDR3 sequence is 11 residues long. Written as DNA, the CDR3 is TGTGCCAGAAGCTCCCAAGAGACCCAGTACTTC. Its protein is CARSSQETQYF.

This clone occurred once. The gene calls are TRBV9 and TRBJ2-3, with 16 positions matching TRBD2. Unmatched junction bases numbered 2, after V lost 4 bases and J lost 3 bases. CDR1 and CDR2 from the germline V gene are SGDLS and YYNGEE. The CDR3 is 16 amino acids. This CDR3 is CASSLGLAGGTDTQYF. The CDR3 DNA is TGTGCCAGCAGCCTGGGACTAGCGGGAGGGACAGATACGCAGTATTTT. The full variable domain, in which reference TRBV9 and TRBJ2-3 provide the parts outside the CDR3, is DSGVTQTPKHLITATGQRVTLRCSPRSGDLSVYWYQQSLDQGLQFLIQYYNGEERAKGNILERFSAQQFPDLHSELNLSSLELGDSALYFCASSLGLAGGTDTQYFGPGTRLTVL.

The rearrangement uses TRBV9 and TRBJ2-1, with 14 bases matching TRBD2. The J segment lost 3 bases and the V segment lost 3 bases, leaving 11 bases of the junction unmatched. This CDR3 region has 19 residues. Looked up from germline, CDR1 is SGDLS and CDR2 is YYNGEE. For the CDR3, the DNA is TGTGCCAGCAGCGAGGGACTAGCGGGAGTCACCACCAACTACAATGAGCAGTTCTTC. Translation gives CASSEGLAGVTTNYNEQFF.

This clone was recorded once. The rearrangement links TRBV7-2 to TRBJ1-5; D not certain. Trimming pared 5 bases from V and 7 bases from J, leaving 18 bases between. This CDR3 comprises 15 residues. Germline CDR1 and CDR2: SGHTA and FQGNSA. CDR3 in DNA: TGTGCCAGCAGCCCCACCTCCAGCGTGGGGCAGCCCCAGCATTTT. Its translation is CASSPTSSVGQPQHF.